This passage covers 29 T cell receptor beta chains from one sample sequenced in a study of blood T cell repertoires in COVID-19. Repertoires were generated with immunoSEQ multiplex PCR, while TCRdb's copy carries only in-frame clones and drops some. The sample lists roughly 220,000 clones, about nine tenths occurring once. The sample comprised PBMCs or T cells enriched from blood (not recorded which). Receptors were obtained from a woman aged 30 to 39 who had recovered from COVID-19.

The chain links TRBV5-1 to TRBJ1-1; TRBD1 matches at 8 bases. In germline, CDR1 is SGHRS, CDR2 YFSETQ. V dropped 4 bases and J dropped 3; count of bases not matched to a gene: 11. The CDR3 is 16 amino acids. Here the CDR3 reads CASSRARGHSDTEAFF. CDR3 DNA sequence: TGCGCCAGCAGCCGAGCCAGGGGGCACTCGGACACTGAAGCTTTCTTT.

The J gene is TRBJ2-7, the V gene TRBV6-4, with 8 bases lining up with TRBD2. Germline lookup yields CDR1 MRHNA and CDR2 SNTAGT. CDR3 length: 15 residues. After removal of 3 bases from V and 0 bases from J, the junction contained 4 bases not matched to a gene. CDR3 DNA sequence: TGTGCCAGCAGTGAACCGGGGGGGAGCTCCTACGAGCAGTACTTC. Its protein is CASSEPGGSSYEQYF.

This chain connects TRBV7-3 to TRBJ2-2; TRBD1 matches at 10 bases. This CDR3 has 15 amino acids. CDR1 is SGHTA and CDR2 is FQGTGA in the germline V gene. V was pared by 4 bases and J by 6 bases, with 5 bases of the junction left unmatched. In DNA, the CDR3 is TGTGCCAGCAGCTATAGACAGGGGGCCGCCGGGGAGCTGTTTTTT. Translation gives CASSYRQGAAGELFF.

The chain has TRBV5-1 and TRBJ2-7; possible D gene TRBD1, 6 bases. The CDR3 spans 15 residues. With 1 base removed from V and 0 bases from J, the gap between germline ends came to 11 bases. Germline CDR1 SGHRS, CDR2 YFSETQ. The CDR3: CASSLTRQASYEQYF. The CDR3 DNA reads TGCGCCAGCAGCTTGACCCGACAGGCCTCCTACGAGCAGTACTTC.

The chain is built from TRBV19 and TRBJ2-7, with 8 nucleotides matching TRBD2. The CDR3 extends over 14 amino acids. With 5 bases clipped from V and 2 bases from J, the junction kept 5 bases outside the gene matches. The germline CDR1 and CDR2 sequences are LNHDA and SQIVND (reference sequence). The CDR3 DNA sequence: TGTGCCAGTAGTGAAGTGCGGGGGGCCTACGAGCAGTACTTC. Translating gives CASSEVRGAYEQYF.

This clone has only one observation. The V and J genes are TRBV19 and TRBJ2-7; 11 bases agree with TRBD1. This CDR3 comprises 17 residues. Germline loops: CDR1 LNHDA, CDR2 SQIVND (reference sequence). Trimming cost V 5 bases and J 4 bases; bases outside gene matches: 13. DNA of the CDR3: TGTGCCAGTAGTCCTTCCCGACTACGGGACAGGGGGTACGAGCAGTACTTC. Its protein is CASSPSRLRDRGYEQYF. Full variable domain (missing parts from reference TRBV19 and TRBJ2-7): DGGITQSPKYLFRKEGQNVTLSCEQNLNHDAMYWYRQDPGQGLRLIYYSQIVNDFQKGDIAEGYSVSREKKESFPLTVTSAQKNPTAFYLCASSPSRLRDRGYEQYFGPGTRLTVT.

This clone was counted only a few times. The CDR3 reads CANKAPLHF. The DNA of the CDR3 is TGTGCAAACAAAGCACCCCTCCACTTT. This chain connects TRBV7-9 to TRBJ1-6; D not certain. Germline V gene lookup returns CDR1 SEHNR and CDR2 FQNEAQ (reference sequence). This CDR3 region has 9 residues.

This chain uses TRBV19 with TRBJ1-4; D not resolved. Germline CDR1 reads LNHDA; CDR2 reads SQIVND (reference sequence). This CDR3 has 14 amino acids. With 5 bases removed from V and 8 bases from J, the gap between germline ends came to 15 bases. CDR3 DNA: TGTGCCAGTAGTGCAACCAGGTCTGGGGAAAAACTGTTTTTT. Translated: CASSATRSGEKLFF.

This rearrangement joins TRBV5-5 to TRBJ2-7; tentatively, D is TRBD1 (6 bases). V was cut by 2 bases and J by 3 bases, with 12 bases left in between. Germline CDR1 reads SGHKS; CDR2 reads YYEKEE (reference sequence). CDR3 length: 14 amino acids. The DNA of the CDR3 is TGTGCCAGCAGCTTATCCGGGACATTCTACGAGCAGTACTTC. This encodes CASSLSGTFYEQYF.

The V gene is TRBV5-1, the J gene TRBJ2-5, with a possible D match to TRBD2 (5 bases). CDR3 length equals 15 residues. Germline V gene data show CDR1 as SGHRS and CDR2 as YFSETQ. V lost 0 bases to trimming and J lost 2 bases, with 11 bases between them. The CDR3 DNA follows: TGCGCCAGCAGCTTGGCACGGGGTGGGCAAGAGACCCAGTACTTC. Translating it yields CASSLARGGQETQYF.

This clone was picked up one time. The V gene is TRBV4-1, the J gene TRBJ2-7, with 7 nucleotides matching TRBD1. The junction had 9 bases not matched to a gene; V was cut back by 0 bases and J by 4 bases. Germline V gives CDR1 MGHRA, CDR2 YSYEKL. CDR3 size: 16 residues. The CDR3 loop is CASSQDSSGGSYEQYF. The DNA for the CDR3 is TGCGCCAGCAGCCAAGATTCTTCAGGGGGTTCGTACGAGCAGTACTTC.

The chain employs TRBV3-1 (or the pseudogene TRBV3-2) and TRBJ1-2; D unresolved. Per germline, CDR1 LGHDT and CDR2 YNNKEL (reference sequence). Trimming pared 2 bases from V and 6 bases from J, leaving 10 bases between. This CDR3 region has 13 residues. CDR3 sequence reads: CASSQSGINGYTF. Written as DNA, the CDR3 is TGTGCCAGCAGCCAATCGGGGATCAATGGCTACACCTTC.

The chain is built from TRBV7-2 and TRBJ1-5; tentatively, D is TRBD1 (6 bases). The CDR3 consists of 16 residues. Per the germline V gene, CDR1 is SGHTA and CDR2 is FQGNSA. Trimming left V 4 bases short and J 3 bases short, with 16 bases between. CDR3 loop: CASSYRGSGDNQPQHF. In nucleotides, the CDR3 is TGTGCCAGCAGCTACCGAGGGTCAGGGGACAATCAGCCCCAGCATTTT.

V gene TRBV5-5 combines with J gene TRBJ1-2; 7 positions match TRBD1. Germline V gene sequence: CDR1 SGHKS, CDR2 YYEKEE (reference sequence). The ends lost 0 bases at V and 4 bases at J; junction bases unmatched: 6. The CDR3 covers 15 residues. Here the CDR3 reads CASSLAWDRIYGYTF. The CDR3 DNA is TGTGCCAGCAGCTTGGCCTGGGACAGAATCTATGGCTACACCTTC.

The CDR3 region has the DNA TGTGCCAGTAGTATAAGGCCCAGGGCTGAAGCTTTCTTT. Residues: CASSIRPRAEAFF. The V and J genes are TRBV19 and TRBJ1-1; a possible D gene is TRBD1 (5 bases). Germline V CDR1 and CDR2: LNHDA, SQIVND (reference sequence). Trimming took 2 bases from V and 6 from J, leaving 10 bases between them. This CDR3 has 13 residues.

The chain couples TRBV19 to TRBJ2-3, with D perhaps TRBD1 (6 bases). Trimming left V 7 bases short and J 3 bases short, with 14 bases between. Looked up from germline, CDR1 is LNHDA and CDR2 is SQIVND (reference sequence). CDR3 length: 14 amino acids. CDR3: CASNPGHSTDTQYF. The DNA of the CDR3 is TGTGCCAGTAATCCGGGACACTCGACAGATACGCAGTATTTT. Looking up the rest from reference TRBV19 and TRBJ2-3 gives the full variable domain: DGGITQSPKYLFRKEGQNVTLSCEQNLNHDAMYWYRQDPGQGLRLIYYSQIVNDFQKGDIAEGYSVSREKKESFPLTVTSAQKNPTAFYLCASNPGHSTDTQYFGPGTRLTVL.

Remarks on this clone: Different DNA sequences within this sample yield the same CDR3. The gene calls are TRBV11-2 and TRBJ1-5; D uncertain. Per the germline V gene, CDR1 is SGHAT and CDR2 is FQNNGV. This CDR3 has 14 residues. The ends were cut back, 2 bases at V and 5 bases at J, with 10 bases in the middle. CDR3 DNA sequence: TGTGCCAGCAGCTTATCGGCCGGGGATCAGCCCCAGCATTTT. Protein product: CASSLSAGDQPQHF.

This chain connects TRBV21-1 to TRBJ1-5; the DNA was not used to check the table's D call, TRBD1. TRBV21-1 is an annotated pseudogene. This CDR3 has 16 amino acids. The CDR3, as DNA: TGTGCCAGCAGCCAGGGGGAGAGGACCTGCAATCAGCCCCAGCATTTT. It translates to CASSQGERTCNQPQHF.

The V call is TRBV12-3 or TRBV12-4, the J call TRBJ1-5; a possible D gene is TRBD1 (5 bases). There are 12 residues in the CDR3. V was shortened by 7 bases and J by 6 bases, with 10 bases between the two germline ends. CDR3 in amino acids: CASNQGTQPQHF. The CDR3, as DNA: TGTGCCAGCAATCAGGGAACTCAGCCCCAGCATTTT.

V and J are TRBV4-3 and TRBJ1-2; D is possibly TRBD1 (5 bases). The CDR3 extends over 14 amino acids. The V and J ends lost 0 bases and 2 bases respectively, with 7 bases between them. Germline CDR1 reads LGHNA; CDR2 reads YSLEER. CDR3: CASSQDKGNYGYTF. CDR3 DNA: TGCGCCAGCAGCCAAGATAAGGGGAACTATGGCTACACCTTC.

The CDR3 region has the DNA TGTGCCAGCAGCTTATCCAGGGTTAGCTACGAGCAGTACTTC. Translating gives CASSLSRVSYEQYF. The chain uses TRBV7-6 and TRBJ2-7; tentative D call: TRBD1 (5 bases). Per the germline V gene, CDR1 is SGHVS and CDR2 is FNYEAQ. The CDR3 sequence is 14 residues long. V lost 2 bases and J lost 3, with 11 bases in between.

The chain carries TRBV9 and TRBJ1-6, with 7 bases matching TRBD1. V was clipped by 0 bases and J by 7 bases; unmatched bases: 4. This CDR3 region has 15 residues. Per germline, CDR1 SGDLS and CDR2 YYNGEE. The CDR3 here is CASSVEGQSNSPLHF. As DNA, the CDR3 is TGTGCCAGCAGCGTAGAGGGACAGAGCAATTCACCCCTCCACTTT.

The chain uses TRBV19 and TRBJ1-5, with 8 nucleotides matching TRBD1. The CDR3 length is 17 residues. The junction had 12 bases not matched to a gene; V was cut back by 4 bases and J by 4 bases. Germline loops: CDR1 LNHDA, CDR2 SQIVND (reference sequence). CDR3 in amino acids: CASSTHALTGENQPQHF. In nucleotides, the CDR3 is TGTGCCAGTAGTACCCACGCACTGACAGGGGAAAATCAGCCCCAGCATTTT.

The V and J genes are TRBV4-1 and TRBJ1-1; D call uncertain. The germline V gene has CDR1 MGHRA and CDR2 YSYEKL. The CDR3 totals 14 residues. V shed 2 bases and J shed 1 base, with 8 bases lying between them. CDR3 sequence reads: CASSQHRGNTEAFF. In DNA, the CDR3 is TGCGCCAGCAGCCAACACCGGGGGAACACTGAAGCTTTCTTT.

CDR3 residues: CASLGSQASYEQYF. CDR3 coding DNA: TGTGCCAGCCTGGGCAGTCAGGCCTCCTACGAGCAGTACTTC. This chain joins TRBV6-5 and TRBJ2-7; D uncertain. The CDR3 totals 14 residues. Trimming pared 8 bases from V and 0 bases from J, leaving 14 bases between. Germline CDR1 is MNHEY and CDR2 is SVGAGI.

This clone has just one count. The chain uses TRBV27 and TRBJ1-1; a possible D gene is TRBD1 (6 bases). V was trimmed by 8 bases and J by 4 bases, leaving 14 bases between them. The germline gives CDR1 MNHEY, CDR2 SMNVEV (reference sequence). CDR3 size: 13 residues. The CDR3 loop reads CASYRVFGTEAFF. CDR3 DNA: TGTGCCAGCTACAGGGTTTTCGGCACTGAAGCTTTCTTT.

The chain uses TRBV6-6 and TRBJ1-1; D remains ambiguous. The germline gives CDR1 MNHNY, CDR2 SVGAGI (reference sequence). The germline V and J ends were trimmed by 1 base and 11 bases, with 14 bases remaining between them. The CDR3 is 13 residues long. The CDR3 DNA reads as TGTGCCAGCAGTTACTTATCGTCAGACGGGGCTTTCTTT. Its protein product is CASSYLSSDGAFF.

V usage is TRBV13 and J usage is TRBJ1-1; 7 bases match TRBD1. The CDR3 has 16 residues. Losses at the gene ends were 3 bases for V and 3 bases for J; bases not matched to a gene: 10. Germline V gives CDR1 PRHDT, CDR2 FYEKMQ (reference sequence). The CDR3 coding sequence is TGTGCCAGCAGCTTGCGGCCAGGGGGGATCGACACTGAAGCTTTCTTT. Its protein is CASSLRPGGIDTEAFF.

The chain combines TRBV6-1 with TRBJ2-3; perhaps TRBD2 as D (7 bases). The CDR3 covers 17 residues. V was shortened by 0 bases and J by 1 base, with 14 bases between the two germline ends. Per the germline V gene, CDR1 is MNHNS and CDR2 is SASEGT. This chain's CDR3 is CASSEAGASGGTDTQYF. CDR3 DNA sequence: TGTGCCAGCAGTGAAGCGGGGGCTAGCGGAGGCACAGATACGCAGTATTTT.